The sequence of this T cell receptor (beta chain) was determined in a study of blood T cell repertoires in COVID-19. For the study at large: Donors in the United States, Italy and Spain gave samples during acute or convalescent COVID-19. The analysed material was cDNA or gDNA that came from T cells, B-cell-depleted T cells, or PBMCs.

Under the authors' procedure: Quantification of nucleated cells was approximated via reference gene primer amplification. Produced via immunoSEQ multiplex PCR; TCRdb's table is partial and in-frame only. V and J calls and clone size are those listed in that table; D and trimming were worked out from the DNA. The data hold under 300,000 clones, with about nine tenths observed a single time. This clone showed up many times. Trimming cost V 5 bases and J 6 bases; bases outside gene matches: 5. This CDR3 comprises 13 residues. In germline, CDR1 is MDHEN, CDR2 SYDVKM. The clonotype comes from a woman aged 40 to 50 who had recovered from COVID-19. The sequenced material came from peripheral blood. The V gene is TRBV28, the J gene TRBJ2-7; 9 bases are a match to TRBD1. This CDR3 is CASSHRGLGEQYF. For the CDR3, the DNA is TGTGCCAGCAGTCACAGGGGGCTTGGCGAGCAGTACTTC.